The clone carrying this TCR beta chain was observed many times. Its antigen is unknown. The V gene's germline CDR1 is DFQATT and CDR2 SNEGSKA (reference sequence). Trimming left V 6 bases short and J 2 bases short, with 17 bases between. The CDR3 is made up of 14 amino acids. These data belong to a study of neurological immune-mediated disorders. Study-wide findings and caveats: HTLV-1-associated myelopathy displayed the greatest TCR clonal expansion, and multiple sclerosis exhibited the smallest, lower than that of healthy controls. Expanded clones shared no CDR3 amino acid sequences across subjects, suggesting private repertoires in all groups.

From the 5' RACE reads, TCRdb called clonotypes with MiXCR, one entry per CDR3 protein. The sample includes some 57,000 distinct CDR3 sequences, around 4% seen only once; the top ten take over 5%. The sample taken for sequencing was PBMCs. The chain employs TRBV20-1 and TRBJ2-7, with D possibly TRBD2 on 5 matching bases. The receptor was derived from a man aged 55 to 70 with multiple sclerosis. The chain's CDR3 is CSATSERSPYEQYF. In DNA, the CDR3 is TGCAGTGCCACCTCGGAGCGGAGTCCCTACGAGCAGTACTTC.